What follows are 14 T cell receptor beta chains derived from one specimen sequenced in a study of sequential checkpoint blockade in melanoma. Treatment given: randomized to nivolumab then ipilimumab (arm A) or the reverse (arm B). Clones were sequenced by immunoSEQ multiplex PCR, and TCRdb holds only the in-frame ones, with some missing. The sample comprises some 17,000 clones, around 65% of which are singletons, and 12% rests with the top ten. Material: CD8+ T cells sorted from blood (inferred from file names), obtained from a patient given nivolumab and ipilimumab in sequence. These receptors all come from a human donor with melanoma.

This chain connects TRBV5-6 to TRBJ1-1; D is ambiguous. The germline V gene encodes CDR1 SGHDT and CDR2 YYEEEE. This CDR3 comprises 14 residues. The V gene lost 0 bases and the J gene lost 6 bases, with 12 bases spanning the gap. The CDR3 DNA is TGTGCCAGCAGCTTGGGAGGGCGCCTCGCTGAAGCTTTCTTT. Translating gives CASSLGGRLAEAFF.

J is TRBJ2-2 and V is TRBV9; D is perhaps TRBD2 (6 bases). This CDR3 is built from 13 residues. Germline V gene lookup returns CDR1 SGDLS and CDR2 YYNGEE. The V and J ends lost 3 bases and 5 bases respectively, with 8 bases between them. CDR3 amino acids: CASSGGVTGELFF. CDR3 nucleotide sequence: TGTGCCAGCAGCGGCGGGGTAACCGGGGAGCTGTTTTTT.

This chain joins TRBV19 and TRBJ2-1, with a tentative D call TRBD1 (6 bases). Per the germline V gene, CDR1 is LNHDA and CDR2 is SQIVND (reference sequence). The CDR3 covers 16 residues. V lost 4 bases to trimming and J lost 2 bases, with 15 bases between them. The CDR3 sequence: CASSTPTGLAYNEQFF. The CDR3 DNA follows: TGTGCCAGTAGTACCCCCACAGGGTTGGCCTACAATGAGCAGTTCTTC.

The chain links TRBV5-6 to TRBJ2-5; 7 bases are a match to TRBD1. V lost 0 bases to trimming and J lost 5 bases; unmatched junction nucleotides: 4. Germline V gene data show CDR1 as SGHDT and CDR2 as YYEEEE. There are 14 residues in the CDR3. The CDR3 region is CASSLAQGVETQYF. The CDR3 nucleotides are TGTGCCAGCAGCTTGGCCCAGGGGGTGGAGACCCAGTACTTC.

The chain combines TRBV6-1 with TRBJ2-1, with D possibly being TRBD2 (5 bases). Germline V CDR1 and CDR2: MNHNS, SASEGT. V dropped 3 bases and J dropped 3 bases, with 9 bases sitting between them. This CDR3 spans 14 amino acids. For the CDR3, the DNA is TGTGCCAGCAGTGATCTAGCAAGCTACAATGAGCAGTTCTTC. This translates into CASSDLASYNEQFF.

This rearrangement joins TRBV11-2 to TRBJ2-4; 8 bases map to TRBD2. CDR3 length: 14 residues. V was clipped by 5 bases and J by 8 bases; unmatched bases: 8. CDR1 and CDR2 (germline): SGHAT, FQNNGV. For the CDR3, the DNA is TGTGCCAGCAGCCTTGCCGGGACTAGAGACATTCAGTACTTC. Its protein is CASSLAGTRDIQYF.

The J gene is TRBJ2-5, the V gene TRBV6-5, with D tentatively TRBD2 (6 bases). The CDR3 consists of 10 residues. V shed 6 bases and J shed 7 bases, with 6 bases lying between them. Looked up from germline, CDR1 is MNHEY and CDR2 is SVGAGI. The CDR3 region is CASSGGTQYF. The CDR3 DNA is TGTGCCAGCAGCGGGGGGACCCAGTACTTC.

V is TRBV4-3 and J is TRBJ2-1, with TRBD1 matching over 7 bases. Trimming took 2 bases from V and 3 from J; bases not matched to a gene: 4. The CDR3 is 15 amino acids. Germline CDR1 is LGHNA and CDR2 is YSLEER. The CDR3 region is CASSQPGQNYNEQFF. The DNA for the CDR3 is TGCGCCAGCAGCCAACCGGGACAGAACTACAATGAGCAGTTCTTC.

On this clone: The sample holds other DNA sequences that translate to the same CDR3. In DNA form, the CDR3 reads TGCAGCGTTGAAGGATGGACAGGAGATATGAACACTGAAGCTTTCTTT. It yields the protein CSVEGWTGDMNTEAFF. This chain joins TRBV29-1 and TRBJ1-1; 7 positions agree with TRBD1. Trimming took 1 base from V and 0 from J; bases not matched to a gene: 8. Looked up from germline, CDR1 is SQVTM and CDR2 is ANQGSEA. The CDR3 sequence is 16 residues long.

The genes are TRBV2 and TRBJ2-7, with 12 positions matching TRBD2. Trimming at V came to 6 bases and at J to 3 bases, leaving 6 bases not matched to a gene. Per germline, CDR1 SNHLY and CDR2 FYNNEI. This CDR3 has 15 amino acids. The chain's CDR3 is CASRARLAGDYEQYF. CDR3 coding DNA: TGTGCCAGCAGGGCTAGACTAGCGGGGGACTACGAGCAGTACTTC.

The chain carries TRBV4-3 and TRBJ1-2, with 11 bases identical to TRBD1. The germline CDR1 and CDR2 sequences are LGHNA and YSLEER. The CDR3 runs 15 residues. V shed 3 bases and J 5 bases; nucleotides not matched to a gene: 5. The CDR3 nucleotides read TGCGCCAGCAGCCAGTCAAGGGACAGGGGGTATGGCTACACCTTC. This gives the protein CASSQSRDRGYGYTF.

This clone is labeled as medium-sized. The rearrangement links TRBV11-2 to TRBJ2-3, with a weak D call TRBD1 (6 bases). The CDR3 spans 17 residues. Germline lookup yields CDR1 SGHAT and CDR2 FQNNGV. The V end lost 1 base, the J end lost 1 base, and 15 bases lay between the germline ends. CDR3 amino acids: CASSLGYRAWGTDTQYF. The CDR3 nucleotides read TGTGCCAGCAGCTTAGGGTACAGGGCCTGGGGCACAGATACGCAGTATTTT.

The rearrangement joins TRBV30 to TRBJ1-5; D is uncertain. The CDR3 is 16 amino acids. V was pared by 3 bases and J by 1 base, with 16 bases between. Germline CDR1 and CDR2: GTSNPN and SVGIG (reference sequence). Here the CDR3 DNA reads TGTGCCTGGAGCGGGGAAGGGCCGGGGAGCAATCAGCCCCAGCATTTT. It is translated as CAWSGEGPGSNQPQHF.

This rearrangement joins TRBV7-2 to TRBJ2-7; TRBD2 matches at 7 bases. Germline V CDR1 and CDR2: SGHTA, FQGNSA. The CDR3 totals 15 residues. Trimming at V came to 1 base and at J to 2 bases, leaving 5 bases not matched to a gene. CDR3 sequence reads: CASSLVGEGAYEQYF. The CDR3 DNA is TGTGCCAGCAGCTTAGTGGGGGAGGGCGCCTACGAGCAGTACTTC. The complete variable domain, with remaining parts taken from reference TRBV7-2 and TRBJ2-7, reads GAGVSQSPSNKVTEKGKDVELRCDPISGHTALYWYRQSLGQGLEFLIYFQGNSAPDKSGLPSDRFSAERTGGSVSTLTIQRTQQEDSAVYLCASSLVGEGAYEQYFGPGTRLTVT.